This T cell receptor (beta chain) was captured by sequencing in a study of T cell responses to AZD1222 COVID-19 vaccine. Study at large: Second-dose groups at about 4 or about 12 weeks were pooled.

The CDR3 sequence is 18 residues long. The V segment lost 2 bases and the J segment 2 bases; nucleotides outside the gene matches: 12. Germline loops: CDR1 MGHRA, CDR2 YSYEKL. As regards this clone: What it recognizes is unknown.

Repertoires were generated with immunoSEQ multiplex PCR, while TCRdb's copy carries only in-frame clones and drops some. The sample shows under 200,000 clones, 90% of them seen only once. Study-wide results and limits: With dominance at 160-218 and 743-854, vaccine-associated CD4 TCRs spanned spike. Nearly half of the spike-specific TCRs reportedly recognize variant regions that carry no mutations. The donor group comprised mostly white British people and more females; the analysis possibly underestimated clonal diversity.

The sample here was peripheral blood, taken on day 0 of AZD1222 vaccination. The sequence was collected from an adult in good health. J is TRBJ2-3 and V is TRBV4-1; 8 positions match TRBD2. DNA for the CDR3: TGCGCCAGCAGCCAAATGGTTGTGGCTAGCGGGTACACAGATACGCAGTATTTT. Its protein is CASSQMVVASGYTDTQYF.